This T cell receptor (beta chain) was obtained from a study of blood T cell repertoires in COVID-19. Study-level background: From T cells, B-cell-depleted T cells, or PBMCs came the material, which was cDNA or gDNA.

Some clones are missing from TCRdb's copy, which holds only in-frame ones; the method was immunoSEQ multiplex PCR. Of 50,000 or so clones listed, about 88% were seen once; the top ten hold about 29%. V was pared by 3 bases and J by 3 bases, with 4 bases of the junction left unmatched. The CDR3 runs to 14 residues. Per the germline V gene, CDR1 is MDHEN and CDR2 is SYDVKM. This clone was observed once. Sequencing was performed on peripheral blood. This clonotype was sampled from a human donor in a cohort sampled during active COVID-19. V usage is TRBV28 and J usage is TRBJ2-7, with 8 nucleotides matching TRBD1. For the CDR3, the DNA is TGTGCCAGCAGTTTGCCCACAGGGGGCTACGAGCAGTACTTC. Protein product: CASSLPTGGYEQYF.